Listed here are 6 T cell receptor beta chains from one sample, sequenced in a study of type 1 and type 2 diabetes patients. PCR was run on genomic DNA. Amplification of the beta chain CDR3 used 30 forward and 13 reverse multiplex primers. TCRdb independently ran MiXCR on the multiplex PCR reads; one entry per CDR3 protein. The table lists a few hundred thousand distinct CDR3 sequences, 45% to 60% of them singletons. Sequencing was carried out using peripheral blood mononuclear cells (PBMCs). Receptor source: a man aged 18-30 years with type 2 diabetes.

In this sample, this clonotype turned up a few times. This chain connects TRBV19 to TRBJ2-7; the D call may be TRBD1 or TRBD2 (5 bases each). The CDR3 extends over 13 amino acids. Trimming pared 5 bases from V and 6 bases from J, leaving 14 bases between. Germline assignment: CDR1 LNHDA and CDR2 SQIVND (reference sequence). The CDR3 nucleotides read TGTGCCAGTAGTCCTCGGGGCCCTTCCGAGCAGTACTTC. Amino acid sequence: CASSPRGPSEQYF.

Only a few counts were recorded for this clonotype. V is TRBV11-2 and J is TRBJ2-7; D possibly corresponds to TRBD1 (6 bases). CDR1 SGHAT and CDR2 FQNNGV come from the germline V gene. CDR3 length: 12 amino acids. The V end lost 5 bases, the J end lost 5 bases, and 10 bases lay between the germline ends. CDR3 bases: TGTGCCAGCAGCCTATACAGGGACGAGCAGTACTTC. Amino acids: CASSLYRDEQYF.

This chain links TRBV7-3 with TRBJ1-1; TRBD1 matches 10 bases. Germline values: CDR1 SGHTA, CDR2 FQGTGA. The CDR3 runs 15 residues. With V trimmed by 5 bases and J by 1 base, 4 bases remained unmatched. The CDR3 DNA is TGTGCCAGCAGCGGATGGGACAGGGGGAACACTGAAGCTTTCTTT. As protein: CASSGWDRGNTEAFF. The full variable domain, rest sourced from reference TRBV7-3 and TRBJ1-1, is GAGVSQTPSNKVTEKGKYVELRCDPISGHTALYWYRQSLGQGPEFLIYFQGTGAADDSGLPNDRFFAVRPEGSVSTLKIQRTERGDSAVYLCASSGWDRGNTEAFFGQGTRLTVV.

This clonotype was seen only once. The chain recombines TRBV6-5 with TRBJ2-1; 9 positions agree with TRBD2. Germline CDR1 MNHEY, CDR2 SVGAGI. V lost 7 bases, J lost 6 bases, and 16 bases stayed unmatched. The CDR3 is 17 residues long. Here the CDR3 reads CASNPQAGGLVGNEQFF. CDR3 DNA sequence: TGTGCCAGCAACCCTCAGGCGGGGGGGCTGGTGGGCAATGAGCAGTTCTTC.

The chain couples TRBV14 to TRBJ2-5, with D hard to call. Per germline, CDR1 SGHDN and CDR2 FVKESK. Trimming stripped 4 bases from V and 0 bases from J, with 12 bases between. This CDR3 contains 15 residues. The CDR3 sequence is CASSRHPPNQETQYF. Here the CDR3 DNA reads TGTGCCAGCAGCCGTCACCCACCAAACCAAGAGACCCAGTACTTC.

A few counts support this clonotype. CDR3 DNA sequence: TGCAGCGTTGGGCAGCAGGCAGATACGCAGTATTTT. Translated, it gives CSVGQQADTQYF. The rearrangement links TRBV29-1 to TRBJ2-3; the D is unclear. CDR3 length: 12 residues. Germline CDR1 and CDR2: SQVTM and ANQGSEA. Between the trimmed V and J ends, which lost 4 bases and 4 bases, there was a span of 9 bases.